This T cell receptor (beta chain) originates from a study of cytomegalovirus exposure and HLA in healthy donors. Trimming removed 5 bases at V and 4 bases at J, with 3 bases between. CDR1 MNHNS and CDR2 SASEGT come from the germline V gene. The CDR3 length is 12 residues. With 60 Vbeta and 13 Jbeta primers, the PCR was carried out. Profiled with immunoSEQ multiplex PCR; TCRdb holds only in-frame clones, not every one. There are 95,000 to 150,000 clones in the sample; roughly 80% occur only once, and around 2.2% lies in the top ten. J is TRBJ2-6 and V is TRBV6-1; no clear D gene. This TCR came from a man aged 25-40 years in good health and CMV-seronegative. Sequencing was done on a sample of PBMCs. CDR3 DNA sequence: TGTGCCAGCAGTTCAGGGGCCAACGTCCTGACTTTC. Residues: CASSSGANVLTF.